The 14 T cell receptor beta chains in this list originate from one sample, sequenced in a study of blood T cell repertoires in COVID-19. Produced via immunoSEQ multiplex PCR; TCRdb's table is partial and in-frame only. This sample has over 110,000 clones, with about 91% found just once. The sequenced material came from peripheral blood. These TCRs come from a human donor in a cohort sampled during active COVID-19.

The chain is built from TRBV6-2 or TRBV6-3 and TRBJ1-2; the D gene is possibly TRBD1 (5 bases). Germline loops: CDR1 MNHEY, CDR2 SVGEGT. The germline V and J ends were trimmed by 5 bases and 3 bases, with 7 bases remaining between them. The CDR3 is made up of 12 amino acids. DNA for the CDR3: TGTGCCAGCAGTGGACACTACTATGGCTACACCTTC. It yields the protein CASSGHYYGYTF.

The chain has TRBV5-1 and TRBJ2-1; 10 bases fit TRBD1. The CDR3 runs 13 residues. After removal of 7 bases from V and 5 bases from J, the junction contained 3 bases not matched to a gene. CDR1 SGHRS and CDR2 YFSETQ come from the germline V gene. CDR3 residues: CASGDRGHNEQFF. CDR3 bases: TGCGCCAGCGGGGACAGGGGTCACAATGAGCAGTTCTTC.

This clone was seen a handful of times. The chain carries TRBV6-1 and TRBJ1-2; 9 positions match TRBD1. The germline CDR1 and CDR2 sequences are MNHNS and SASEGT. Unmatched junction bases numbered 3, after V lost 3 bases and J lost 4 bases. This CDR3 comprises 14 residues. In nucleotides, the CDR3 is TGTGCCAGCAGTGACACAGGGGGCAGCTATGGCTACACCTTC. Translating gives CASSDTGGSYGYTF.

This clone occurred once. J is TRBJ1-6 and V is TRBV7-9; maybe TRBD1 (5 bases). V was trimmed by 5 bases and J by 0 bases, leaving 11 bases between them. Germline-derived CDR1 and CDR2 are SEHNR and FQNEAQ (reference sequence). The CDR3 runs to 16 residues. In DNA, the CDR3 is TGTGCCAGCAGCCCAGGGCCTAGCTCCTATAATTCACCCCTCCACTTT. Its translation: CASSPGPSSYNSPLHF.

V and J are TRBV2 and TRBJ2-1; weak D call: TRBD2 (5 bases). Germline loops: CDR1 SNHLY, CDR2 FYNNEI. This CDR3 region has 14 residues. Deletions cut 3 bases from V and 9 bases from J, with 15 bases between. The CDR3 region has the DNA TGTGCCAGCAGTGACGCAACTAGTATGGGTGAGCAGTTCTTC. This codes for CASSDATSMGEQFF.

The J gene is TRBJ2-2, the V gene TRBV6-2 or TRBV6-3, with 10 bases fitting TRBD1. The CDR3 is 15 residues long. Germline V gene data show CDR1 as MNHEY and CDR2 as SVGEGT. J was trimmed by 4 bases and V by 5 bases; bases with no gene match: 4. The CDR3 DNA reads as TGTGCCAGCAGTAACCGGGACAGGGGCACCGGGGAGCTGTTTTTT. Residues: CASSNRDRGTGELFF.

The gene calls are TRBV12-3 or TRBV12-4 and TRBJ2-7, with D possibly TRBD2 on 6 matching bases. With 6 bases removed from V and 7 bases from J, the gap between germline ends came to 13 bases. CDR3 size: 12 residues. For the CDR3, the DNA is TGTGCCAGCAGACGGGAGCTGGGGGAGCAGTACTTC. Amino acid sequence: CASRRELGEQYF.

V is TRBV6-5 and J is TRBJ1-1, with 9 bases aligning to TRBD1. The CDR3 contains 14 residues. J lost 3 bases, V lost 10 bases, and 9 bases had no gene match. CDR1 is MNHEY, CDR2 SVGAGI, per germline. DNA for the CDR3: TGTGCCACGGACAGGGGCCCCACGGACACTGAAGCTTTCTTT. It translates to CATDRGPTDTEAFF.

The chain links TRBV5-1 to TRBJ2-1; 14 bases match TRBD2. This CDR3 region has 15 residues. After removal of 3 bases from V and 5 bases from J, the junction contained 1 base not matched to a gene. CDR1 and CDR2 from the germline V gene are SGHRS and YFSETQ. CDR3 DNA: TGCGCCAGCAGCTGGGGACTAGCGGGGGACAATGAGCAGTTCTTC. It specifies CASSWGLAGDNEQFF. Together with reference TRBV5-1 and TRBJ2-1, the CDR3 gives the full variable domain: KAGVTQTPRYLIKTRGQQVTLSCSPISGHRSVSWYQQTPGQGLQFLFEYFSETQRNKGNFPGRFSGRQFSNSRSEMNVSTLELGDSALYLCASSWGLAGDNEQFFGPGTRLTVL.

The V and J genes are TRBV9 and TRBJ1-6; the D gene is possibly TRBD1 (6 bases). Trimming took off 0 bases at V and 9 bases at J, with 16 bases between the two ends. CDR3 length: 16 amino acids. Germline V gene data show CDR1 as SGDLS and CDR2 as YYNGEE. The CDR3 spells CASSVAPVGAISPLHF. DNA for the CDR3: TGTGCCAGCAGCGTAGCCCCGGTGGGGGCGATTTCACCCCTCCACTTT. Full variable domain (rest looked up from reference TRBV9 and TRBJ1-6): DSGVTQTPKHLITATGQRVTLRCSPRSGDLSVYWYQQSLDQGLQFLIQYYNGEERAKGNILERFSAQQFPDLHSELNLSSLELGDSALYFCASSVAPVGAISPLHFGNGTRLTVT.

The chain links TRBV12-3 or TRBV12-4 to TRBJ2-1; no clear D. V was cut by 5 bases and J by 3 bases, with 5 bases left in between. The CDR3 runs 12 residues. The CDR3 bases are TGTGCCAGCAGTCCTGTCTACAATGAGCAGTTCTTC. Its protein is CASSPVYNEQFF.

V gene TRBV4-2 combines with J gene TRBJ2-1; D possibly corresponds to TRBD2 (6 bases). Trimming took 3 bases from V and 9 from J, leaving 15 bases between them. The CDR3 is 14 amino acids. Germline V gene data show CDR1 as LGHNA and CDR2 as YNFKEQ. The CDR3 is CASSQGTSRGEQFF. The CDR3 DNA reads TGTGCCAGCAGCCAGGGTACTAGCCGCGGTGAGCAGTTCTTC.

V and J are TRBV5-1 and TRBJ1-5, with a possible D match to TRBD1 (6 bases). CDR1 SGHRS and CDR2 YFSETQ come from the germline V gene. The length of the CDR3 is 14 residues. The V end was cut by 0 bases, the J end by 5 bases, with 9 bases between. The chain's CDR3 is CASSLEAGDQPQHF. The CDR3 DNA sequence: TGCGCCAGCAGCTTGGAGGCAGGGGATCAGCCCCAGCATTTT.

The chain is built from TRBV7-2 and TRBJ2-3, with 8 bases lining up with TRBD2. The CDR3 runs 16 residues. Trimming cost V 4 bases and J 4 bases; bases outside gene matches: 10. Germline-derived CDR1 and CDR2 are SGHTA and FQGNSA. CDR3 bases: TGTGCCAGCAGCTCCGGCCGGGGGGGAGGAGCAGATACGCAGTATTTT. The encoded protein is CASSSGRGGGADTQYF.